The rows below give T cell receptor beta chains drawn from one sample of a study of T cells in Graves' hyperthyroidism and ophthalmopathy. TCRdb passed the multiplex PCR reads through MiXCR, listing each CDR3 protein once. The sample records roughly 300,000 distinct CDR3 sequences, around 13% being singletons. Sequenced sample: blood. The receptors stem from a woman in her 30s with Graves' hyperthyroidism. CDR3s include the opening cysteine and the closing phenylalanine or tryptophan. The D gene is left open where the match is weak. Some rows have no size entry. The others give once, few or many, or a class for an expanded clone.

>TRBV12-3/TRBV12-4|many|NA|TRBJ2-7
TGTGCCAGCAGCACCCGACTAGATCGCGAGCAGTACTTC
CASSTRLDREQYF
>TRBV7-2|many|TRBD2|TRBJ2-7
TGTGCCAGCAGCTTAGTTTTAGCGGGAGACGTAGAGCAGTACTTC
CASSLVLAGDVEQYF
>TRBV7-9|NA|NA|TRBJ2-1
TGTGCCAGCAGCTTGGGAACCCCCCCGGTGGATGAGCAGTTCTTC
CASSLGTPPVDEQFF
>TRBV20-1|many|TRBD2|TRBJ2-1
TGCAGTGCTAGTTCCGGGACTAGCGGGTACAATGAGCAGTTCTTC
CSASSGTSGYNEQFF
>TRBV20-1|few|TRBD1|TRBJ2-7
TGCAGTGCTAAAGACAGGGGTTCCTACGAGCAGTACTTC
CSAKDRGSYEQYF
>TRBV4-3|few|NA|TRBJ2-2
TGCGCCAGCAGCCAAGACAGTAACACCGGGGAGCTGTTTTTT
CASSQDSNTGELFF
>TRBV12-3/TRBV12-4|many|NA|TRBJ1-2
TGTGCCAGCAGTTTTGACGGGGGCCACTATGGCTACACCTTC
CASSFDGGHYGYTF
>TRBV24-1|many|NA|TRBJ1-1
TGTGCCACCAGTGAGGCCCTAAACACTGAAGCTTTCTTT
CATSEALNTEAFF
>TRBV7-3|NA|TRBD2|TRBJ2-1
TGTGCCAGCAGCTCAGCGGGAGGAGTTTTGGATGAGCAGTTCTTC
CASSSAGGVLDEQFF
>TRBV29-1|many|TRBD2|TRBJ2-7
TGCAGCGCCGCGGGAGCGGGCCGGGAGCAGTACTTC
CSAAGAGREQYF
>TRBV3-1|few|NA|TRBJ2-1
TGTGCCAGCAGCCACATCCGGGCGGGACTTAGCTCCTACAATGAGCAGTTCTTC
CASSHIRAGLSSYNEQFF
>TRBV6-2/TRBV6-3|NA|NA|TRBJ1-2
TGTGCCAGCAGTTACCCGGTCCGACAACGCTCTAACTATGGCTACACCTTC
CASSYPVRQRSNYGYTF